This entry features one T cell receptor (beta chain) sequence. What it binds is not known. These data belong to a study of OX40 agonist ivuxolimab in advanced cancers. Study results and caveats: The study found among the lowest clonal expansion in partial responders at 0.1-3.0 mg/kg. Dosing at 0.1 to 3.0 mg/kg was accompanied by clonal expansion of CD4+ and CD8+ blood T cells by week 6.

Patients who had autoimmune disease history or got systemic immunosuppression were left out. On cycle 4 day 1 and cycle 7 day 1, as well as at baseline, blood was sampled. Trimming pared 5 bases from V and 2 bases from J, leaving 13 bases between. Per germline, CDR1 MNHEY and CDR2 SVGAGI. This CDR3 comprises 15 residues. Here immunoSEQ multiplex PCR was the method, and the copy in TCRdb shows in-frame clones only, minus some. The sample contains around 72,000 clones, around 88% of which appear only once. The receptor comes from an adult with an advanced solid tumor such as melanoma, head and neck, liver or kidney cancer. V is TRBV6-5 and J is TRBJ1-3; tentatively, D is TRBD1 (5 bases). This specimen consisted of CD4+ or CD8+ T cells sorted from blood, obtained in a trial of the OX40 agonist ivuxolimab. CDR3 residues: CASSAVQGAGNTIYF. The CDR3 DNA is TGTGCCAGCAGTGCAGTCCAGGGAGCTGGAAACACCATATATTTT.